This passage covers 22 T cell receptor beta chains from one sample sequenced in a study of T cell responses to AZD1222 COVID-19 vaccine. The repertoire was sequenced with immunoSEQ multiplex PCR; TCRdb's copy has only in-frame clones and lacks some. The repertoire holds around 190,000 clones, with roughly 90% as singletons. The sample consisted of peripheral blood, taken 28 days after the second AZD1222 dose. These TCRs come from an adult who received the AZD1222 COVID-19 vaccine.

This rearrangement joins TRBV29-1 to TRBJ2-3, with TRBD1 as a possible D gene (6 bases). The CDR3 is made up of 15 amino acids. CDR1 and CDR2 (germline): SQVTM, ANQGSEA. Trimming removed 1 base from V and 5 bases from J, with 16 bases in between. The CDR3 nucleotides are TGCAGCGTTGAAGGGGTGGGGGCAGCTCTAGATACGCAGTATTTT. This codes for CSVEGVGAALDTQYF.

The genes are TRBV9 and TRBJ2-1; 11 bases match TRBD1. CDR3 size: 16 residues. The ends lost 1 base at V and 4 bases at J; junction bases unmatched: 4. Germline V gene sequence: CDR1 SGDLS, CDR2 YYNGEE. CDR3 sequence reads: CASSVLGTGGYNEQFF. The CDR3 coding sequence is TGTGCCAGCAGCGTACTCGGGACAGGGGGGTACAATGAGCAGTTCTTC.

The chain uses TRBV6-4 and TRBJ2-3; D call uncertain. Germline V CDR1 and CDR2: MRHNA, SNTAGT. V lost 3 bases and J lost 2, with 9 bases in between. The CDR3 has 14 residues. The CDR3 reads CASSEGFSTDTQYF. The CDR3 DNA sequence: TGTGCCAGCAGTGAGGGGTTCTCCACAGATACGCAGTATTTT.

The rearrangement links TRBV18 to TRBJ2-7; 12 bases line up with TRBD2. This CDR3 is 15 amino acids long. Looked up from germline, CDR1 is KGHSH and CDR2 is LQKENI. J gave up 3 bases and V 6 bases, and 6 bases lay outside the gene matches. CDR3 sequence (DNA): TGTGCCAGCTCGCAAGGACTAGCGGGATACTACGAGCAGTACTTC. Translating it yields CASSQGLAGYYEQYF.

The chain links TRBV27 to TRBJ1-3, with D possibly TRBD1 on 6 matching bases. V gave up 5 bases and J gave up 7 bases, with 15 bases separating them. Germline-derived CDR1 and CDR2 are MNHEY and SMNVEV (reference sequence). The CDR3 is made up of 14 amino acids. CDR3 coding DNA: TGTGCCAGCAGTCCAGGGGACTTTTGGAACACCATATATTTT. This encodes CASSPGDFWNTIYF.

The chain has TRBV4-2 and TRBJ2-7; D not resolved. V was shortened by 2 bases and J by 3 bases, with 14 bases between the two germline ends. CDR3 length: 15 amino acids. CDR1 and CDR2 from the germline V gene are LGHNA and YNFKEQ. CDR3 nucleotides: TGTGCCAGCAGCCAAACGGCGGAGCCTTTCTACGAGCAGTACTTC. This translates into CASSQTAEPFYEQYF.

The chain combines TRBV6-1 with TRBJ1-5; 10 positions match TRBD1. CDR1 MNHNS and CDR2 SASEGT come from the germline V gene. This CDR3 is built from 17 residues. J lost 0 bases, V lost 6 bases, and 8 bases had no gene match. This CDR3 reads CASSERQGAYSNQPQHF. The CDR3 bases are TGTGCCAGCAGCGAAAGACAGGGGGCCTATAGCAATCAGCCCCAGCATTTT.

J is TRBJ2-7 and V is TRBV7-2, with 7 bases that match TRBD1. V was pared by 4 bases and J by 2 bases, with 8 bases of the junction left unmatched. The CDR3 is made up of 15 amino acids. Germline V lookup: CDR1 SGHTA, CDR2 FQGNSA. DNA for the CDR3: TGTGCCAGCAGCTCAGGACAGGTAAAAACCTACGAGCAGTACTTC. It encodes CASSSGQVKTYEQYF.

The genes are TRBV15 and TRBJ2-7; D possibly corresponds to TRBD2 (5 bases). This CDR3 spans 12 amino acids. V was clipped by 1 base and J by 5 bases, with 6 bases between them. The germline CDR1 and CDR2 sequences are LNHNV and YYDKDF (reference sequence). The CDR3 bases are TGTGCCACCAGCAGAGGGGAGAACGAGCAGTACTTC. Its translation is CATSRGENEQYF.

As DNA, the CDR3 is TGTGCCAGCAGTTACGCGACCGGGTCCAACTATGGCTACACCTTC. Translating it yields CASSYATGSNYGYTF. V and J are TRBV6-5 and TRBJ1-2; D gene unclear. Germline lookup yields CDR1 MNHEY and CDR2 SVGAGI. This CDR3 is 15 amino acids long. The V end was cut by 2 bases, the J end by 2 bases, with 12 bases between.

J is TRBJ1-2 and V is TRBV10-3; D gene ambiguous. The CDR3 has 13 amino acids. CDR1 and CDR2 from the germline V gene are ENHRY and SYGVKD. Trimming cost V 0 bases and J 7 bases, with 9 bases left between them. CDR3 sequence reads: CAISESAGSGYTF. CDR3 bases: TGTGCCATCAGTGAGTCGGCCGGATCTGGCTACACCTTC.

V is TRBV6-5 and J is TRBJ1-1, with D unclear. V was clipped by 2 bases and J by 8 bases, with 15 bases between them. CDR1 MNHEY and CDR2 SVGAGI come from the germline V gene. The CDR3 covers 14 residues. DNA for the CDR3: TGTGCCAGCAGTTACGTCCAGAGCGGGAGGGAAGCTTTCTTT. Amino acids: CASSYVQSGREAFF.

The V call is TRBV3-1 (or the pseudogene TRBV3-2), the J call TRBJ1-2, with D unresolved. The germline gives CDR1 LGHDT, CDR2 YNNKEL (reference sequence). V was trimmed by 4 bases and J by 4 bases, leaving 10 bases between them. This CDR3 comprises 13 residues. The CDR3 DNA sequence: TGTGCCAGCAGCCCCAGGATAGGCTATGGCTACACCTTC. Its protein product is CASSPRIGYGYTF.

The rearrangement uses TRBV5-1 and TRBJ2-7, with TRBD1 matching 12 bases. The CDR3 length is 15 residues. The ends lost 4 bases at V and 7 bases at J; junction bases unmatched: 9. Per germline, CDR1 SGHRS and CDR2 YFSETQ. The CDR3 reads CASSPRDRGRGEQYF. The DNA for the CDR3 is TGCGCCAGCAGCCCCCGGGACAGGGGGCGGGGAGAGCAGTACTTC.

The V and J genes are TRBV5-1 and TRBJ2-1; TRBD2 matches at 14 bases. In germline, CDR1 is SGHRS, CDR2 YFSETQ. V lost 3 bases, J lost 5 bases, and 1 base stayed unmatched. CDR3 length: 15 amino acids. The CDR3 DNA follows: TGCGCCAGCAGCTCGGGACTAGCGGGAGACAATGAGCAGTTCTTC. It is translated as CASSSGLAGDNEQFF.

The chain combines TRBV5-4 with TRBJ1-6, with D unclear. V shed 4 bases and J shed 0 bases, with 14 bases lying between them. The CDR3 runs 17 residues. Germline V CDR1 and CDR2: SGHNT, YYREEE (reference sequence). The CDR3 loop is CASSRRRESSYNSPLHF. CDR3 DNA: TGTGCCAGCAGCCGACGGCGGGAGAGCTCCTATAATTCACCCCTCCACTTT.

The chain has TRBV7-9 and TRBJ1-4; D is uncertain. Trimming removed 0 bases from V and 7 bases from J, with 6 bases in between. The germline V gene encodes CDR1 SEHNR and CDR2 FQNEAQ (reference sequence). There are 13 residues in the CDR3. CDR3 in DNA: TGTGCCAGCAGCTTAGCGAACGGTGAAAAACTGTTTTTT. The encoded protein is CASSLANGEKLFF.

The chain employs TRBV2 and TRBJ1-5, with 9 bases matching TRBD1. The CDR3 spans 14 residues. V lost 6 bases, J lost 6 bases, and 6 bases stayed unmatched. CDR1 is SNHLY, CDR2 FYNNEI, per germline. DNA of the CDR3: TGTGCCAGCAGCGTGGACAGGGGTTCTCAGCCCCAGCATTTT. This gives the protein CASSVDRGSQPQHF.

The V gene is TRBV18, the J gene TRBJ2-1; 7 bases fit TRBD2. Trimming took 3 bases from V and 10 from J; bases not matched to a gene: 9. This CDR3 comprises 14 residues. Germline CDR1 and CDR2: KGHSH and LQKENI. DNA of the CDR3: TGTGCCAGCTCACCCCTCTGGCTAGCGGAAGAGCAGTTCTTC. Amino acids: CASSPLWLAEEQFF.

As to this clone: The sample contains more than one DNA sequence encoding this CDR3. CDR3 region: CSVVGPEAFF. The DNA for the CDR3 is TGCAGCGTTGTCGGACCTGAAGCTTTCTTT. This chain links TRBV29-1 with TRBJ1-1; D is unclear. V was cut by 4 bases and J by 6 bases, with 6 bases left in between. From germline, CDR1 is SQVTM and CDR2 ANQGSEA. The CDR3 sequence is 10 residues long.

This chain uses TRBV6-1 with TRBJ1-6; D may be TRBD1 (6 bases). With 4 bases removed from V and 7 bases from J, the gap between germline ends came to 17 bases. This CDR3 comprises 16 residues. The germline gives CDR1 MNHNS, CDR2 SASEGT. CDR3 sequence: CASSARTVLENSPLHF. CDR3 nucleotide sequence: TGTGCCAGCAGTGCCCGGACAGTGCTGGAGAATTCACCCCTCCACTTT.

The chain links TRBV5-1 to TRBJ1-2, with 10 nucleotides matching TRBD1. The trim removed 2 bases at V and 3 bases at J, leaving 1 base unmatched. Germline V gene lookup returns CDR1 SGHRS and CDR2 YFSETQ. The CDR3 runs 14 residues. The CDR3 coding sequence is TGCGCCAGCAGCTTCGGGACAGGGGACTATGGCTACACCTTC. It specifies CASSFGTGDYGYTF.